Listed below are T cell receptor beta chains from one sample, sequenced in a study of blood T cell repertoires in COVID-19. Sequenced by immunoSEQ multiplex PCR; TCRdb stores in-frame clones only, minus some. The table includes about 160,000 clones, approximately 80% detected once. Sequences were obtained from PBMCs or T cells enriched from blood (not recorded which). These receptor sequences come from a man aged 35 to 55 who had recovered from COVID-19. Both conserved end residues are part of each CDR3. The order of the fields is clone size, J gene, V gene, D gene, CDR3 protein, CDR3 DNA. D genes are given only for firm matches. Clone sizes are given selectively: once, few, many, or a class where the clone is expanded.

. TRBJ2-3 TRBV6-5 TRBD2 CASSTSGGVDTQYF TGTGCCAGCAGTACTAGCGGGGGGGTAGATACGCAGTATTTT
. TRBJ1-3 TRBV19 . CASSIEGAGSGNTIYF TGTGCCAGTAGTATAGAAGGGGCTGGCTCTGGAAACACCATATATTTT
. TRBJ2-3 TRBV10-1 TRBD2 CASSESLAGGTDTQYF TGCGCCAGCAGTGAGTCGCTAGCGGGGGGGACAGATACGCAGTATTTT
. TRBJ2-7 TRBV7-8 . CASSPRDFITYEQYF TGTGCCAGCAGCCCTCGAGACTTTATTACCTACGAGCAGTACTTC
few TRBJ1-1 TRBV4-1 . CASARGGVVGNTEAFF TGCGCCAGCGCAAGGGGGGGGGTCGTAGGGAACACTGAAGCTTTCTTT
. TRBJ1-1 TRBV5-6 TRBD1 CASSGFTGVDTEAFF TGTGCCAGCAGCGGATTCACAGGGGTAGACACTGAAGCTTTCTTT
. TRBJ2-3 TRBV9 . CASSGGIGVGTDTQYF TGTGCCAGCAGCGGAGGGATCGGGGTCGGGACAGATACGCAGTATTTT
. TRBJ1-2 TRBV19 . CASRALADLWGYTF TGTGCCAGTAGGGCCTTGGCAGATCTGTGGGGCTACACCTTC
. TRBJ2-5 TRBV5-1 . CASSPSGGRGETQYF TGCGCCAGCAGCCCCAGTGGGGGCCGTGGGGAGACCCAGTACTTC
few TRBJ2-5 TRBV19 TRBD2 CASSIDSGRGETQYF TGTGCCAGTAGTATAGATTCGGGGAGGGGAGAGACCCAGTACTTC